Each of the 13 T cell receptor beta chains below was sequenced from the same sample in a study of spatial heterogeneity in lung cancer. These TCRs' antigens remain unknown. MiXCR, applied by TCRdb to the 5' RACE reads, yields one record per CDR3 protein. The table has about 13,000 distinct CDR3 sequences, approximately 4.6% seen once. Study-wide results and caveats: The study found that expanded intratumoral alpha and beta TCR counts tracked tumor mutation counts.

The time point was: sample taken at primary tumor resection. This specimen consisted of lung tumor tissue, obtained at surgery. These receptors were collected from a male donor with early-stage non-small cell lung cancer.

This clonotype was detected many times. This chain uses TRBV18 with TRBJ2-3; TRBD2 matches 7 bases. Trimming took 4 bases from V and 6 from J; bases not matched to a gene: 7. Germline assignment: CDR1 KGHSH and CDR2 LQKENI. The CDR3 length is 14 residues. CDR3 amino acids: CASSLPFGGDTQYF. CDR3 DNA sequence: TGTGCCAGCTCACTACCCTTCGGGGGGGATACGCAGTATTTT.

The chain uses TRBV30 and TRBJ2-2; a possible D gene is TRBD1 (5 bases). CDR1 is GTSNPN and CDR2 is SVGIG in the germline V gene (reference sequence). This CDR3 is built from 13 residues. Trimming shortened V by 2 bases and J by 4 bases, and 8 bases separated the two germline ends. CDR3 sequence (DNA): TGTGCCTGGAGTCGACAGTCCACCGGGGAGCTGTTTTTT. Amino acid sequence: CAWSRQSTGELFF.

This clonotype showed up just a few times. The rearrangement uses TRBV7-2 and TRBJ1-2, with TRBD1 identical over 7 bases. Germline CDR1 and CDR2: SGHTA and FQGNSA. The junction had 5 bases not matched to a gene; V was cut back by 5 bases and J by 5 bases. The CDR3 has 13 residues. This CDR3 is CASSVTGFYGYTF. In DNA form, the CDR3 reads TGTGCCAGCAGCGTGACAGGGTTTTATGGCTACACCTTC.

This clonotype was seen only a few times. The chain couples TRBV14 to TRBJ1-2, with a weak D call TRBD1 (5 bases). The CDR3 covers 13 residues. V was shortened by 3 bases and J by 4 bases, with 9 bases between the two germline ends. Germline CDR1 reads SGHDN; CDR2 reads FVKESK. CDR3: CASSQGVGYGYTF. The CDR3 DNA reads TGTGCCAGCAGCCAGGGGGTAGGCTATGGCTACACCTTC.

There are many counts of this clonotype. The chain joins TRBV7-9 to TRBJ2-5; D tentatively fits TRBD1 or TRBD2 (5 bases each). Germline V gene data show CDR1 as SEHNR and CDR2 as FQNEAQ (reference sequence). Trimming took 8 bases from V and 5 from J, leaving 15 bases between them. The CDR3 has 13 residues. CDR3 region: CASQLGVGETQYF. CDR3 DNA sequence: TGTGCCAGCCAGCTGGGGGTCGGGGAGACCCAGTACTTC.

At least ten counts were recorded for this clonotype. The CDR3 nucleotides read TGCGCCAGCAGCTCACCGGGACAGGGGGCAACGTTCTTC. Translated: CASSSPGQGATFF. The J gene is TRBJ2-1, the V gene TRBV5-1, with 12 positions matching TRBD1. This CDR3 has 13 amino acids. V dropped 3 bases and J dropped 15; count of bases not matched to a gene: 7. Germline CDR1 is SGHRS and CDR2 is YFSETQ.

This clonotype was counted ten times or more. The rearrangement links TRBV28 to TRBJ2-1; D call uncertain. CDR3 size: 10 residues. CDR1 and CDR2 (germline): MDHEN, SYDVKM. V was clipped by 6 bases and J by 10 bases, with 7 bases between them. Here the CDR3 reads CASSFTEQFF. CDR3 sequence (DNA): TGTGCCAGCAGCTTTACAGAGCAGTTCTTC. The full variable domain, with the rest looked up from reference TRBV28 and TRBJ2-1, is DVKVTQSSRYLVKRTGEKVFLECVQDMDHENMFWYRQDPGLGLRLIYFSYDVKMKEKGDIPEGYSVSREKKERFSLILESASTNQTSMYLCASSFTEQFFGPGTRLTVL.

The table lists this clonotype with many counts. The V gene is TRBV7-2, the J gene TRBJ2-5; 11 nucleotides match TRBD2. CDR1 and CDR2 from the germline V gene are SGHTA and FQGNSA. The CDR3 is made up of 17 amino acids. V was clipped by 1 base and J by 2 bases; unmatched bases: 6. Here the CDR3 DNA reads TGTGCCAGCAGCTTAGGCGGTCTAGCGGGGGGTCAAGAGACCCAGTACTTC. Translation gives CASSLGGLAGGQETQYF. The full variable domain, in which reference TRBV7-2 and TRBJ2-5 provide the parts outside the CDR3, is GAGVSQSPSNKVTEKGKDVELRCDPISGHTALYWYRQSLGQGLEFLIYFQGNSAPDKSGLPSDRFSAERTGGSVSTLTIQRTQQEDSAVYLCASSLGGLAGGQETQYFGPGTRLLVL.

This clonotype was seen ten or more times. This chain links TRBV28 with TRBJ2-3, with a tentative D call TRBD2 (5 bases). The germline V gene has CDR1 MDHEN and CDR2 SYDVKM. The CDR3 loop spans 13 amino acids. With 6 bases removed from V and 13 bases from J, the gap between germline ends came to 20 bases. CDR3 DNA: TGTGCCAGCAGCACACCGGGGATCCTCACCGAGTATTTT. This gives the protein CASSTPGILTEYF. Variable domain in full (rest from reference TRBV28 and TRBJ2-3): DVKVTQSSRYLVKRTGEKVFLECVQDMDHENMFWYRQDPGLGLRLIYFSYDVKMKEKGDIPEGYSVSREKKERFSLILESASTNQTSMYLCASSTPGILTEYFGPGTRLTVL.

This clonotype was found many times. This chain connects TRBV7-9 to TRBJ2-7; tentatively, D is TRBD2 (6 bases). The V gene lost 5 bases and the J gene lost 5 bases, with 13 bases spanning the gap. Germline V CDR1 and CDR2: SEHNR, FQNEAQ (reference sequence). The CDR3 is 13 amino acids. CDR3 DNA sequence: TGTGCCAGCAGCCTAGGCGGGGCCGACGAGCAGTACTTC. Translated, it gives CASSLGGADEQYF.

The chain links TRBV11-3 to TRBJ2-1, with TRBD1 as a possible D gene (5 bases). Trimming removed 5 bases from V and 0 bases from J, with 8 bases in between. Germline CDR1 SGHNT, CDR2 YENEEA. The CDR3 contains 14 residues. The CDR3 DNA follows: TGTGCCAGCAGCCCAGGGAACTCCTACAATGAGCAGTTCTTC. Protein product: CASSPGNSYNEQFF. Full variable domain (outside the CDR3, taken from reference TRBV11-3 and TRBJ2-1): EAGVVQSPRYKIIEKKQPVAFWCNPISGHNTLYWYLQNLGQGPELLIRYENEEAVDDSQLPKDRFSAERLKGVDSTLKIQPAELGDSAVYLCASSPGNSYNEQFFGPGTRLTVL.

There are a few counts of this clonotype. The chain combines TRBV5-1 with TRBJ2-5; D is perhaps TRBD2 (5 bases). The V end lost 7 bases, the J end lost 5 bases, and 6 bases lay between the germline ends. The CDR3 runs to 10 residues. CDR1 and CDR2 from the germline V gene are SGHRS and YFSETQ. The CDR3 here is CASGEETQYF. The CDR3 DNA is TGCGCCAGCGGGGAGGAGACCCAGTACTTC.

This clonotype has a count of ten or more. The chain couples TRBV5-1 to TRBJ2-7, with TRBD1 as a possible D gene (5 bases). V lost 3 bases, J lost 6 bases, and 16 bases lay in between. Germline V gene sequence: CDR1 SGHRS, CDR2 YFSETQ. The CDR3 sequence is 14 residues long. As DNA, the CDR3 is TGCGCCAGCAGCTCCCTAGGCGACAGTGCCGAGCAGTACTTC. Encoded protein: CASSSLGDSAEQYF.